The T cell receptor (beta chain) described here comes from a study of a mutant IDH1 vaccine in newly diagnosed glioma. Study context: All eight of the vaccinations patients received fell in weeks 1, 3, 5, 7, 11, 15, 19 and 23. The start of vaccination came 4-6 weeks after radiotherapy alone, or with temozolomide cycles. Patients had received radiotherapy, temozolomide, or both previously, most receiving both.

Described time point: week 23, last vaccination. Alongside topical imiquimod, each dose of vaccine comprised 300 ug of mutant IDH1 20-mer peptide. About this clone itself: The antigen remains undetermined.

Overall study findings and caveats: Seemingly, top peripheral T cell clonotype changes bore no relation to pseudoprogression.

The method was immunoSEQ multiplex PCR; TCRdb's version includes in-frame clones alone and lacks a portion of them. The sample has tens of thousands of clones; about nine tenths are singletons. The germline V gene encodes CDR1 SGHRS and CDR2 YFSETQ. The V end was cut by 3 bases, the J end by 9 bases, with 15 bases between. The CDR3 covers 13 residues. The chain carries TRBV5-1 and TRBJ2-5; D is unclear. The sample was PBMCs, taken from a glioma patient whose treatment included an IDH1 peptide vaccine. The source is a man between 40 and 49 years old with glioma. CDR3 residues: CASSYDIREAQYF. The CDR3 DNA is TGCGCCAGCAGCTACGACATTCGTGAGGCCCAGTACTTC. The full variable domain, completed using reference TRBV5-1 and TRBJ2-5, is KAGVTQTPRYLIKTRGQQVTLSCSPISGHRSVSWYQQTPGQGLQFLFEYFSETQRNKGNFPGRFSGRQFSNSRSEMNVSTLELGDSALYLCASSYDIREAQYFGPGTRLLVL.